This T cell receptor (beta chain) was captured in a study of T-cell reconstitution after alpha-beta-depleted transplantation in children. General observations from the study: Surviving thymic progenitors and recipient T cells were the source of high TCRbeta diversity at day 60 in some patients.

Unique molecular identifiers tagged the TCRbeta library. From the PCR reads, TCRdb called clonotypes with MiXCR, one entry per CDR3 protein. Of 240,000 or so distinct CDR3 sequences in the sample, around 7.5% are singletons; the top ten hold just under 6.5%. Ten or more counts support this clonotype. Antigen unknown. This CDR3 spans 15 amino acids. Trimming removed 1 base at V and 6 bases at J, with 14 bases between. Germline CDR1 and CDR2: SGHRS and YFSETQ. The TCR sequence derives from a male patient between 5 and 17 years old who had a stem cell transplant for acute lymphoblastic leukemia, so the T cells may come from the graft donor. The material was PBMCs, mostly from graft donor cells, obtained 180 days after TCRalphabeta/CD19-depleted stem cell transplant. V is TRBV5-1 and J is TRBJ2-1; D might be TRBD1 or TRBD2, each matching 6 bases. As DNA, the CDR3 is TGCGCCAGCAGCTTGAGCCAGGGGAGGTCCAATGAGCAGTTCTTC. This gives the protein CASSLSQGRSNEQFF.